This TCR beta chain is drawn from a study of blood T cells in healthy people across ages. Study background: Every two T cells gave about one barcoded beta molecule via template switching.

This clonotype was seen ten or more times. The authors ran a second PCR of about 7 to 11 cycles using a sample-barcoded 5' primer and a J-beta primer mix. TCRdb re-analysed the 5' RACE reads in MiXCR, keeping a single row per CDR3 protein. The profile shows 600,000 or so distinct CDR3 sequences, 21% of them singletons. With 2 bases removed from V and 4 bases from J, the gap between germline ends came to 14 bases. The CDR3 length is 14 residues. Germline V gives CDR1 DFQATT, CDR2 SNEGSKA (reference sequence). The sample was blood. The TCR sequence derives from a man between 65 and 85 years old in good health. The chain uses TRBV20-1 and TRBJ2-5; maybe TRBD1 (6 bases). This CDR3 is CSARPTGLAETQYF. CDR3 coding DNA: TGCAGTGCTAGACCCACAGGGTTGGCAGAGACCCAGTACTTC.